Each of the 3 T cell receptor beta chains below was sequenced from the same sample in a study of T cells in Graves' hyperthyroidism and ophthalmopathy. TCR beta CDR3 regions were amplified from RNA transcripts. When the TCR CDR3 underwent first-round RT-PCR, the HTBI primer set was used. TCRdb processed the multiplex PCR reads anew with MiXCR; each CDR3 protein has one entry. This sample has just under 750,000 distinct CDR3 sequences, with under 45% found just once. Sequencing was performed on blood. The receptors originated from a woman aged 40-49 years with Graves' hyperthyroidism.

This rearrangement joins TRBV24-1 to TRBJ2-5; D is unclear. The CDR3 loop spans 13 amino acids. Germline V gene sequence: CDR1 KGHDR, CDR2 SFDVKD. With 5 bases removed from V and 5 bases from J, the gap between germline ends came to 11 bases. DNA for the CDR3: TGTGCCACCAGTGCTTCCTTATGGGAGACCCAGTACTTC. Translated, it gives CATSASLWETQYF.

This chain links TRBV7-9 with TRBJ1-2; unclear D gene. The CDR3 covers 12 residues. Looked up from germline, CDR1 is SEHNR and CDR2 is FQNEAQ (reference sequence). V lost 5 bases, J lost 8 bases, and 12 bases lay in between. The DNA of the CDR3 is TGTGCCAGCAGCCTCCACCTGGGGGGCTACACCTTC. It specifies CASSLHLGGYTF.

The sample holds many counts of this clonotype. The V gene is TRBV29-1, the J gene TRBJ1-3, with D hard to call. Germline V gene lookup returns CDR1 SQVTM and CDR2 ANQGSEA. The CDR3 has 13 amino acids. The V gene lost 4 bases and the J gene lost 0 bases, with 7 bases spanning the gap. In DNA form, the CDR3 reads TGCAGCGTTGGGCCCAGCTCTGGAAACACCATATATTTT. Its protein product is CSVGPSSGNTIYF.